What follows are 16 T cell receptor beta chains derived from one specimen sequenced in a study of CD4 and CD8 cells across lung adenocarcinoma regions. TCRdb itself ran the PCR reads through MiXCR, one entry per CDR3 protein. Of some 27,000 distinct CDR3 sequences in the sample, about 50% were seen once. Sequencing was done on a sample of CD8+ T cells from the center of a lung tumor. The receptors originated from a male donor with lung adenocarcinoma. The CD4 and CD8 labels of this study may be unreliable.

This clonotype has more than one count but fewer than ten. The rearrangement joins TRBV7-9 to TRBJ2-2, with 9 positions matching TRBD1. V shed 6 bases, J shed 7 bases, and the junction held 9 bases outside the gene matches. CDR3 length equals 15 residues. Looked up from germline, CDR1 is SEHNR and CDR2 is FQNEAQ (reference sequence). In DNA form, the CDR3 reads TGTGCCAGCAGACCGGGACAGGGCGGCGGCGGGGAGCTGTTTTTT. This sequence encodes CASRPGQGGGGELFF.

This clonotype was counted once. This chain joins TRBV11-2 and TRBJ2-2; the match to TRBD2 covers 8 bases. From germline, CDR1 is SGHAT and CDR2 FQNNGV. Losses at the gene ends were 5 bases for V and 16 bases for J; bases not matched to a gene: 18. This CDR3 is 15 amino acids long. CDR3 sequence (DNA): TGTGCCAGCAGCATGATAGCGGGAAACACCGGGGCGCAGTTTTTT. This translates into CASSMIAGNTGAQFF. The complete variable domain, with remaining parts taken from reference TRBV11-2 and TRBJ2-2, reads EAGVAQSPRYKIIEKRQSVAFWCNPISGHATLYWYQQILGQGPKLLIQFQNNGVVDDSQLPKDRFSAERLKGVDSTLKIQPAKLEDSAVYLCASSMIAGNTGAQFFGEGSRLTVL.

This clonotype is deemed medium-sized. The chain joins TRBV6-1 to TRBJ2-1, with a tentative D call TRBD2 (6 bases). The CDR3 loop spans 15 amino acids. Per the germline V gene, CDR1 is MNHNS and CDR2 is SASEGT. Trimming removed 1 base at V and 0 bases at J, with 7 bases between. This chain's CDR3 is CASSEEAGSYNEQFF. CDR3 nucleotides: TGTGCCAGCAGTGAAGAAGCGGGCTCCTACAATGAGCAGTTCTTC.

CDR3 DNA sequence: TGTGCCAGCAGCCAAGATAGGGCCACGGTAAATGAGCAGTTCTTC. Protein: CASSQDRATVNEQFF. The V and J genes are TRBV3-1 and TRBJ2-1, with D unclear. Between the trimmed V and J ends, which lost 0 bases and 7 bases, there was a span of 13 bases. Per germline, CDR1 LGHDT and CDR2 YNNKEL (reference sequence). The CDR3 loop spans 15 amino acids.

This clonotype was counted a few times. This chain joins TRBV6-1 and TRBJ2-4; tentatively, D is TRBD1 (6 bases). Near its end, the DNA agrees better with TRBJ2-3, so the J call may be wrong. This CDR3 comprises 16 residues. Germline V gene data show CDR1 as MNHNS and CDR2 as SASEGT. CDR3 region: CASSVAGPGAKDIQYF. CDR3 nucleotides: TGTGCCAGCAGTGTAGCCGGGCCAGGGGCCAAAGACATTCAGTATTTT.

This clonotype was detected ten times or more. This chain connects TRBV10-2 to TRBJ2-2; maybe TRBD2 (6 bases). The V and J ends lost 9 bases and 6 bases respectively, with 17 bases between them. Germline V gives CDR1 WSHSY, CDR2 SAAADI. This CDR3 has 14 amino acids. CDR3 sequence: CARAGGRESGELFF. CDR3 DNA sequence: TGCGCCAGGGCCGGGGGACGGGAGTCCGGGGAGCTGTTTTTT.

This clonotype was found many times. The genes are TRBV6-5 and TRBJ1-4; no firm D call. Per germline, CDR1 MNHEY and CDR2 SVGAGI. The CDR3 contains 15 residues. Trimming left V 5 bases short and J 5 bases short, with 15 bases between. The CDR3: CASSHRPWQNEKLFF. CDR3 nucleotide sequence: TGTGCCAGCAGTCACCGACCCTGGCAGAATGAAAAACTGTTTTTT.

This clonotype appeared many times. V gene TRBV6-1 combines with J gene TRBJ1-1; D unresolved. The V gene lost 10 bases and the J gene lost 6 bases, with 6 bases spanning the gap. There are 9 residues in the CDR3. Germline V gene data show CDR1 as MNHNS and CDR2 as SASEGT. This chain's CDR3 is CATKAEAFF. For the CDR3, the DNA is TGTGCCACCAAAGCTGAAGCTTTCTTT.

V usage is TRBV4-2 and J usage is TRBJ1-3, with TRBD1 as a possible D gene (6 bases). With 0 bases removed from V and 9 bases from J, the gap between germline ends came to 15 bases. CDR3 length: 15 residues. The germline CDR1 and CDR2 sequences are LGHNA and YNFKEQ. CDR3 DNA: TGTGCCAGCAGCCAAGATCAGGGGAGGAGAAGCACCATATATTTT. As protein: CASSQDQGRRSTIYF.

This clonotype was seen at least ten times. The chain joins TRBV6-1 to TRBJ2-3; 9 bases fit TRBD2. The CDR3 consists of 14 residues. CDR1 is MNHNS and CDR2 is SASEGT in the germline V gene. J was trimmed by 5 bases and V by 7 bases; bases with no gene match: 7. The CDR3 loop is CASTMTSGVDTQYF. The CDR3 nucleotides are TGTGCCAGCACCATGACTAGCGGAGTAGATACGCAGTATTTT.

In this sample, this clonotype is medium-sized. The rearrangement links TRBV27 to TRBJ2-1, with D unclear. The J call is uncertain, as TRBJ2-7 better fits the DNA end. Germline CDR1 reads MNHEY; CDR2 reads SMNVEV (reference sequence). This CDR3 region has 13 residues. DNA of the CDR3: TGTGCCAGCAGTCCCGGACCCCCCTACGAGCAGTACTTC. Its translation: CASSPGPPYEQYF.

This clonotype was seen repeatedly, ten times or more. The CDR3 nucleotides are TGTGCCAGCAGTACCCGGACAGGGGCCGCGAGGAACACTGAAGCTTTCTTT. This gives the protein CASSTRTGAARNTEAFF. The J gene is TRBJ1-1, the V gene TRBV27, with TRBD1 matching over 9 bases. The CDR3 runs 17 residues. From germline, CDR1 is MNHEY and CDR2 SMNVEV (reference sequence). The V segment lost 5 bases and the J segment 1 base; nucleotides outside the gene matches: 11.

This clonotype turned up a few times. CDR3 protein: CASSQLTVNTEAFF. In nucleotides, the CDR3 is TGTGCCAGCAGTCAACTAACTGTGAACACTGAAGCTTTCTTT. V and J are TRBV6-1 and TRBJ1-1; D unclear. CDR3 size: 14 residues. The germline V gene encodes CDR1 MNHNS and CDR2 SASEGT. Trimming stripped 5 bases from V and 0 bases from J, with 10 bases between.

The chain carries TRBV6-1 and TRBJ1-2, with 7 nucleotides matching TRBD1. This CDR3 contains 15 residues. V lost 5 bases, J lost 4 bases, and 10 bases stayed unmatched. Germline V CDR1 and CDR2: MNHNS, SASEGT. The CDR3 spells CASSPQTGIGYGYTF. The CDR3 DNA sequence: TGTGCCAGCAGTCCCCAGACAGGGATCGGCTATGGCTACACCTTC.

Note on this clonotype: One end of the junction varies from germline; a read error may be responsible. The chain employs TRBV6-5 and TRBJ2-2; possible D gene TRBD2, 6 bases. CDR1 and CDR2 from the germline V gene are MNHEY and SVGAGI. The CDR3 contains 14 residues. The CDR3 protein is CASSYVGSTGEQFF. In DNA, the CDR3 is TGTGCCAGCAGTTACGTCGGGAGCACCGGTGAGCAGTTTTTT.

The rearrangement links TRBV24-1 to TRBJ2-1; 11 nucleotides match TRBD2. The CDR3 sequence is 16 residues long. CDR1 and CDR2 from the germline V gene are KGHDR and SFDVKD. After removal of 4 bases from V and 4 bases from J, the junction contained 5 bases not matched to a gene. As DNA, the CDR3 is TGTGCCACCAGTGAGTCCGGGACTAGCGGATACAATGAGCAGTTCTTC. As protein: CATSESGTSGYNEQFF.